This T cell receptor (beta chain) was recovered during a study of OX40 agonist ivuxolimab in advanced cancers. General study findings and limits: On average, a greater number of expanded clones characterised CD8+ T cells relative to CD4+.

Clones were sequenced by immunoSEQ multiplex PCR, and TCRdb holds only the in-frame ones, with some missing. The table has about 66,000 clones, around 83% seen once; the top ten hold 6.7%. A remark on this clone: Its antigen is unidentified.

J was trimmed by 6 bases and V by 4 bases; bases with no gene match: 17. This CDR3 is built from 17 residues. The V gene's germline CDR1 is SGHKS and CDR2 YYEKEE (reference sequence). The clonotype comes from an adult with an advanced solid tumor such as melanoma, head and neck, liver or kidney cancer. This chain uses TRBV5-5 with TRBJ1-2; 8 positions agree with TRBD1. This material consisted of CD4+ or CD8+ T cells sorted from blood, taken in a trial of the OX40 agonist ivuxolimab. CDR3 sequence: CASSSGTGGLGIDGYTF. The CDR3 DNA follows: TGTGCCAGCAGCAGTGGGACAGGTGGCTTGGGAATCGATGGCTACACCTTC. The entire variable domain, with the rest obtained from reference TRBV5-5 and TRBJ1-2, is as follows: DAGVTQSPTHLIKTRGQQVTLRCSPISGHKSVSWYQQVLGQGPQFIFQYYEKEERGRGNFPDRFSARQFPNYSSELNVNALLLGDSALYLCASSSGTGGLGIDGYTFGSGTRLTVV.